What follows are 16 T cell receptor beta chains derived from one specimen sequenced in a study of CXCR3-negative and CXCR3-positive naive CD8 T cells. Study-wide results and limits: Compared with CXCR3-negative naive cells, CXCR3-positive naive cells showed more hydrophobic TRB CDR3s.

The antigens for these receptors are not known. All TRB cDNA libraries came from 5' RACE performed with UMI labels. Using the 5' RACE reads, TCRdb records one entry per CDR3 protein without DNA. Its table lists approximately 100,000 distinct CDR3 sequences. Sequencing used naive CXCR3+ CD8+ T cells from blood. The subset here: CD45RO-CCR7+CD27+CD95- naive CD8+ T cells expressing CXCR3 (TNR3+). The source of these receptors is a human donor in good health. Some clones in this sample may be carry-over from other donors' samples.

V and J are TRBV7-9 and TRBJ2-7. CDR3 length: 13 amino acids. Germline V gene data show CDR1 as SEHNR and CDR2 as FQNEAQ (reference sequence). The CDR3 loop is CASRSSTSYEQYF.

V usage is TRBV11-2 and J usage is TRBJ2-7; with no DNA, the TCRdb D assignment of TRBD1 cannot be verified. CDR1 and CDR2 from the germline V gene are SGHAT and FQNNGV. There are 16 residues in the CDR3. The CDR3 region is CASSYPLGIGLYEQYF.

The chain links TRBV5-1 to TRBJ2-5; TCRdb's D gene call, TRBD1, goes unchecked for lack of DNA. Germline loops: CDR1 SGHRS, CDR2 YFSETQ. This CDR3 has 15 residues. The CDR3 here is CASSLGWYREETQYF.

CDR3 in amino acids: CASSLTVATGNEQYF. The chain combines TRBV7-3 with TRBJ2-7. Germline V gene lookup returns CDR1 SGHTA and CDR2 FQGTGA. The CDR3 is 15 amino acids.

The gene calls are TRBV12-3 or TRBV12-4 and TRBJ2-7; TCRdb gives TRBD2 as the D gene, but with no DNA this cannot be confirmed. This CDR3 has 15 amino acids. This CDR3 is CASSFVGALSYEQYF.

The chain employs TRBV5-1 and TRBJ1-5. The germline V gene has CDR1 SGHRS and CDR2 YFSETQ. The CDR3 spans 13 residues. CDR3 region: CASSLGGIQPQHF.

The CDR3 region is CASSAEKVSLYVNEQFF. The chain couples TRBV9 to TRBJ2-1. Germline V gives CDR1 SGDLS, CDR2 YYNGEE. This CDR3 has 17 amino acids.

The rearrangement uses TRBV27 and TRBJ2-1; the TCRdb D gene call, TRBD1, has no DNA to confirm it. The CDR3 has 14 residues. CDR1 MNHEY and CDR2 SMNVEV come from the germline V gene (reference sequence). The CDR3: CASSLATGDNEQFF.

This chain links TRBV7-9 with TRBJ2-7. The length of the CDR3 is 11 residues. Germline assignment: CDR1 SEHNR and CDR2 FQNEAQ (reference sequence). The CDR3 reads CASSLRLEQYF.

This rearrangement joins TRBV7-2 to TRBJ2-7. Germline V gene sequence: CDR1 SGHTA, CDR2 FQGNSA. This CDR3 has 12 amino acids. This CDR3 is CASSFDGYEQYF.

CDR3: CASSVMPGTGIDEQFF. The rearrangement links TRBV28 to TRBJ2-1; TCRdb outputs TRBD1, but without DNA this stays unchecked. The CDR3 spans 16 residues. The germline V gene has CDR1 MDHEN and CDR2 SYDVKM. The full variable domain, rest sourced from reference TRBV28 and TRBJ2-1, is DVKVTQSSRYLVKRTGEKVFLECVQDMDHENMFWYRQDPGLGLRLIYFSYDVKMKEKGDIPEGYSVSREKKERFSLILESASTNQTSMYLCASSVMPGTGIDEQFFGPGTRLTVL.

This rearrangement joins TRBV20-1 to TRBJ2-5. The CDR3 is 13 amino acids. The germline V gene has CDR1 DFQATT and CDR2 SNEGSKA (reference sequence). CDR3 protein: CSAREVIQETQYF.

J is TRBJ2-3 and V is TRBV7-3; TCRdb calls TRBD1, which cannot be checked without DNA. This CDR3 region has 14 residues. Germline CDR1 reads SGHTA; CDR2 reads FQGTGA. The CDR3 spells CASSLGGGSDTQYF.

V and J are TRBV7-3 and TRBJ2-7; TCRdb's assignment of TRBD1 cannot be checked, as there is no DNA. Germline assignment: CDR1 SGHTA and CDR2 FQGTGA. This CDR3 is built from 15 residues. The CDR3 region is CASSENPGPPYEQYF.

The chain carries TRBV7-3 and TRBJ2-7. This CDR3 region has 15 residues. Germline V gives CDR1 SGHTA, CDR2 FQGTGA. The CDR3 sequence: CASSLLRTGAHEQYF.

The gene calls are TRBV29-1 and TRBJ1-1; with no DNA, the TCRdb D assignment of TRBD1 cannot be verified. The germline gives CDR1 SQVTM, CDR2 ANQGSEA. The CDR3 contains 14 residues. CDR3 in amino acids: CSVPTGTAGTEAFF.